The 31 T cell receptor beta chains below all came from one sample that was sequenced in a study of shared clonotypes between healthy human individuals. Clones were read by immunoSEQ multiplex PCR, and TCRdb kept only the in-frame ones, dropping some. This sample has some 690,000 clones, with roughly 87% found just once. The sample was memory CD8+ T cells from PBMCs. Subset meaning: CD45RO+ cells pooled with CCR7-negative TemRA cells. Every receptor here comes from a young man in good health. Some clones in this sample may be carry-over from other donors' samples.

V is TRBV28 and J is TRBJ2-1; D is uncertain. V was shortened by 2 bases and J by 0 bases, with 5 bases between the two germline ends. The CDR3 sequence is 14 residues long. Germline V gene data show CDR1 as MDHEN and CDR2 as SYDVKM. The CDR3 region is CASSLSDSYNEQFF. The CDR3 nucleotides read TGTGCCAGCAGTTTAAGCGACTCCTACAATGAGCAGTTCTTC.

The V gene is TRBV9, the J gene TRBJ2-5; a weak D match, TRBD2 (6 bases). There are 12 residues in the CDR3. Per the germline V gene, CDR1 is SGDLS and CDR2 is YYNGEE. Trimming left V 3 bases short and J 4 bases short, with 7 bases between. CDR3 loop: CASSDSGETQYF. DNA for the CDR3: TGTGCCAGCAGCGATAGCGGAGAGACCCAGTACTTC.

The chain links TRBV9 to TRBJ2-1; TRBD1 aligns across 8 bases. Losses at the gene ends were 4 bases for V and 6 bases for J; bases not matched to a gene: 3. The CDR3 spans 13 residues. Germline V CDR1 and CDR2: SGDLS, YYNGEE. CDR3: CASSPGQGNEQFF. The CDR3 nucleotides are TGTGCCAGCAGCCCCGGACAGGGCAATGAGCAGTTCTTC.

This chain connects TRBV28 to TRBJ2-1; D not resolved. Trimming cost V 2 bases and J 3 bases, with 14 bases left between them. Germline values: CDR1 MDHEN, CDR2 SYDVKM. CDR3 length: 16 amino acids. CDR3 nucleotides: TGTGCCAGCAGTTTAGTGCCTTATACCCTCTACAATGAGCAGTTCTTC. This translates into CASSLVPYTLYNEQFF.

The V call is TRBV6-5, the J call TRBJ1-2, with a tentative D call TRBD1 (5 bases). The germline V gene has CDR1 MNHEY and CDR2 SVGAGI. The CDR3 is 11 amino acids. The V end was cut by 4 bases, the J end by 6 bases, with 6 bases between. The CDR3 DNA reads as TGTGCCAGCAGTTTAGGGGATGGCTACACCTTC. This gives the protein CASSLGDGYTF.

A few counts support this clone. This specimen includes other DNA sequences encoding the same CDR3. The chain links TRBV27 to TRBJ1-1; D is possibly TRBD1 (5 bases). The V end was cut by 0 bases, the J end by 4 bases, with 6 bases between. This CDR3 contains 13 residues. Germline-derived CDR1 and CDR2 are MNHEY and SMNVEV (reference sequence). The CDR3 nucleotides read TGTGCCAGCAGTTTATCGGGGGGCACTGAAGCTTTCTTT. This sequence encodes CASSLSGGTEAFF.

The CDR3 sequence is CASRNEALGGYTF. The CDR3 bases are TGTGCCAGCAGAAACGAGGCCCTCGGGGGCTACACCTTC. V and J are TRBV6-1 and TRBJ1-2, with no clear D. V lost 6 bases, J lost 8 bases, and 16 bases lay in between. The germline V gene has CDR1 MNHNS and CDR2 SASEGT. The CDR3 length is 13 residues.

This clone was counted a few times. J is TRBJ1-5 and V is TRBV19, with unresolved D. Germline V lookup: CDR1 LNHDA, CDR2 SQIVND (reference sequence). Trimming pared 3 bases from V and 6 bases from J, leaving 9 bases between. This CDR3 region has 13 residues. CDR3 nucleotide sequence: TGTGCCAGTAGTATGGGTTCGGGTCAGCCCCAGCATTTT. As protein: CASSMGSGQPQHF.

This chain links TRBV13 with TRBJ2-1; D uncertain. The CDR3 is made up of 13 amino acids. Germline CDR1 and CDR2: PRHDT and FYEKMQ (reference sequence). V was cut by 4 bases and J by 6 bases, with 10 bases left in between. The CDR3 region is CASSSLQPNEQFF. The CDR3 DNA is TGTGCCAGCAGCTCCTTACAACCCAATGAGCAGTTCTTC. Full variable domain (remainder filled in from reference TRBV13 and TRBJ2-1): AAGVIQSPRHLIKEKRETATLKCYPIPRHDTVYWYQQGPGQDPQFLISFYEKMQSDKGSIPDRFSAQQFSDYHSELNMSSLELGDSALYFCASSSLQPNEQFFGPGTRLTVL.

The chain couples TRBV10-3 to TRBJ2-3, with D possibly TRBD2 on 6 matching bases. The germline CDR1 and CDR2 sequences are ENHRY and SYGVKD. The V gene lost 6 bases and the J gene lost 1 base, with 11 bases spanning the gap. This CDR3 has 14 amino acids. The CDR3 bases are TGTGCCATCAGAGCGGCGGGGCGCACAGATACGCAGTATTTT. Its protein product is CAIRAAGRTDTQYF.

J is TRBJ2-1 and V is TRBV7-9; possible D gene TRBD1, 5 bases. V was pared by 7 bases and J by 8 bases, with 15 bases between. The CDR3 is made up of 13 amino acids. Germline V gene data show CDR1 as SEHNR and CDR2 as FQNEAQ (reference sequence). The CDR3 is CASTQAGSHEQFF. CDR3 DNA sequence: TGTGCCAGCACCCAAGCAGGGTCCCATGAGCAGTTCTTC.

This clone has only a few counts. The rearrangement uses TRBV5-5 and TRBJ1-2; 7 nucleotides line up with TRBD1. V trimming: 4 bases; J trimming: 4 bases; junction bases outside the gene matches: 13. The CDR3 length is 16 residues. Germline CDR1 is SGHKS and CDR2 is YYEKEE (reference sequence). CDR3 residues: CASSPFTGVGAYGYTF. CDR3 nucleotides: TGTGCCAGCAGCCCGTTTACAGGGGTGGGAGCCTATGGCTACACCTTC.

This rearrangement joins TRBV27 to TRBJ1-5; D not resolved. Trimming took 0 bases from V and 6 from J, leaving 12 bases between them. This CDR3 comprises 15 residues. Per the germline V gene, CDR1 is MNHEY and CDR2 is SMNVEV (reference sequence). CDR3 bases: TGTGCCAGCAGTTTATCTGGCAGCCCGGTTCAGCCCCAGCATTTT. Protein sequence: CASSLSGSPVQPQHF.

The chain recombines TRBV7-2 with TRBJ2-1; maybe TRBD2 (5 bases). Trimming stripped 2 bases from V and 7 bases from J, with 9 bases between. Germline lookup yields CDR1 SGHTA and CDR2 FQGNSA. The CDR3 has 13 amino acids. The CDR3 is CASSLRSANEQFF. DNA for the CDR3: TGTGCCAGCAGCTTACGTAGCGCTAATGAGCAGTTCTTC.

J is TRBJ2-5 and V is TRBV5-1; the match to TRBD2 covers 7 bases. Matching the DNA end better, TRBJ2-7 makes the J call doubtful. CDR3 length equals 15 residues. In germline, CDR1 is SGHRS, CDR2 YFSETQ. In DNA form, the CDR3 reads TGCGCCAGCAGCCCGTTCAGCGGGACTTCCTACGAGCAGTACTTC. As protein: CASSPFSGTSYEQYF.

V gene TRBV11-2 combines with J gene TRBJ2-7; D call uncertain. Germline V gene data show CDR1 as SGHAT and CDR2 as FQNNGV. This CDR3 has 10 amino acids. Trimming pared 6 bases from V and 4 bases from J, leaving 4 bases between. The CDR3 sequence is CASSQYEQYF. CDR3 sequence (DNA): TGTGCCAGCAGTCAATACGAGCAGTACTTC.

V usage is TRBV5-1 and J usage is TRBJ2-1; 11 bases agree with TRBD2. The CDR3 totals 17 residues. V trimming: 4 bases; J trimming: 15 bases; junction bases outside the gene matches: 21. CDR1 and CDR2 from the germline V gene are SGHRS and YFSETQ. CDR3 in DNA: TGCGCCAGCAGCCCCCGATTGACTAGCGGGGTTACGGGATACGCGTTCTTC. Its translation: CASSPRLTSGVTGYAFF. Complete variable domain (other parts from reference TRBV5-1 and TRBJ2-1): KAGVTQTPRYLIKTRGQQVTLSCSPISGHRSVSWYQQTPGQGLQFLFEYFSETQRNKGNFPGRFSGRQFSNSRSEMNVSTLELGDSALYLCASSPRLTSGVTGYAFFGPGTRLTVL.

Concerning this clone itself: One base away lies a much larger clone, so this may be a sequencing read error. This specimen includes other DNA sequences encoding the same CDR3. V is TRBV2 and J is TRBJ2-7; tentative D call: TRBD2 (6 bases). Germline CDR1 is SNHLY and CDR2 is FYNNEI. V gave up 7 bases and J gave up 4 bases, with 17 bases separating them. This CDR3 has 14 residues. The CDR3 nucleotides are TGTGCCAGCAACCGGCCGGGACTGGGATACGAGCAGTACTTC. Its protein is CASNRPGLGYEQYF.

The rearrangement uses TRBV28 and TRBJ2-3, with D possibly matching TRBD1 (5 bases). The V end lost 6 bases, the J end lost 1 base, and 17 bases lay between the germline ends. The germline V gene encodes CDR1 MDHEN and CDR2 SYDVKM. This CDR3 has 16 residues. Written as DNA, the CDR3 is TGTGCCAGCAGGCCAGAAGTAGGGGCGGGCACAGATACGCAGTATTTT. Translated, it gives CASRPEVGAGTDTQYF.

V gene TRBV9 combines with J gene TRBJ2-2; possibly TRBD2 for D (5 bases). CDR3 size: 16 residues. Trimming shortened V by 0 bases and J by 1 base, and 10 bases separated the two germline ends. Germline V gene sequence: CDR1 SGDLS, CDR2 YYNGEE. The CDR3 here is CASSVARGLNTGELFF. The CDR3 DNA sequence: TGTGCCAGCAGCGTAGCTCGAGGGCTGAACACCGGGGAGCTGTTTTTT.

V is TRBV7-9 and J is TRBJ2-3, with TRBD2 as a possible D gene (6 bases). Germline V gene data show CDR1 as SEHNR and CDR2 as FQNEAQ (reference sequence). CDR3 size: 16 residues. Deletions cut 0 bases from V and 1 base from J, with 11 bases between. CDR3 bases: TGTGCCAGCAGCTTAGCGTCTCGACTAGGCACAGATACGCAGTATTTT. It codes for CASSLASRLGTDTQYF.

The V gene is TRBV5-6, the J gene TRBJ2-2; 13 bases align to TRBD2. Trimming took 0 bases from V and 6 from J; bases not matched to a gene: 2. The CDR3 runs 16 residues. Germline loops: CDR1 SGHDT, CDR2 YYEEEE. CDR3 loop: CASSLELAGGAGELFF. Written as DNA, the CDR3 is TGTGCCAGCAGCTTGGAACTAGCGGGAGGGGCCGGGGAGCTGTTTTTT.

This clone has only one observation. The chain has TRBV5-6 and TRBJ2-7; D gene uncertain. V was trimmed by 4 bases and J by 1 base, leaving 15 bases between them. The CDR3 consists of 15 residues. Germline V gives CDR1 SGHDT, CDR2 YYEEEE. The CDR3 DNA follows: TGTGCCAGCAGCCCCCCGGGCACCCGATCCTACGAGCAGTACTTC. This translates into CASSPPGTRSYEQYF.

A remark on this clone: The sample holds other DNA sequences that translate to the same CDR3. The rearrangement joins TRBV9 to TRBJ2-7, with 7 bases identical to TRBD1. The CDR3 spans 13 residues. The V segment lost 0 bases and the J segment 4 bases; nucleotides outside the gene matches: 1. Germline loops: CDR1 SGDLS, CDR2 YYNGEE. The CDR3: CASSVDRGYEQYF. In DNA, the CDR3 is TGTGCCAGCAGCGTAGACAGGGGTTACGAGCAGTACTTC.

This sequence joins TRBV11-2 and TRBJ2-1; 7 bases match TRBD2. The V gene end was trimmed by 5 bases and the J gene end by 6 bases; junction bases not matched to a gene: 13. This CDR3 is 16 amino acids long. Germline assignment: CDR1 SGHAT and CDR2 FQNNGV. The CDR3 DNA is TGTGCCAGCAGCCCGGGTAGGGCGGGAGTTGCCAATGAGCAGTTCTTC. This sequence encodes CASSPGRAGVANEQFF.

The chain couples TRBV7-9 to TRBJ2-3; D may be TRBD2 (6 bases). The V end lost 2 bases, the J end lost 0 bases, and 9 bases lay between the germline ends. This CDR3 spans 15 amino acids. Germline V gives CDR1 SEHNR, CDR2 FQNEAQ (reference sequence). CDR3 in amino acids: CASSLKRASTDTQYF. The CDR3 DNA reads TGTGCCAGCAGCTTAAAGCGGGCTAGCACAGATACGCAGTATTTT.

The rearrangement links TRBV15 to TRBJ2-4; 8 positions match TRBD1. Unmatched junction bases numbered 10, after V lost 3 bases and J lost 0 bases. CDR1 is LNHNV, CDR2 YYDKDF, per germline (reference sequence). This CDR3 is built from 18 residues. The CDR3 DNA follows: TGTGCCACCAGCAGGGGGACAGGCAATCAACTAGCCAAAAACATTCAGTACTTC. Protein product: CATSRGTGNQLAKNIQYF. Full variable domain (outside the CDR3, taken from reference TRBV15 and TRBJ2-4): DAMVIQNPRYQVTQFGKPVTLSCSQTLNHNVMYWYQQKSSQAPKLLFHYYDKDFNNEADTPDNFQSRRPNTSFCFLDIRSPGLGDTAMYLCATSRGTGNQLAKNIQYFGAGTRLSVL.

This chain uses TRBV5-6 with TRBJ2-1; 7 nucleotides align to TRBD2. CDR1 and CDR2 from the germline V gene are SGHDT and YYEEEE. The CDR3 is 15 residues long. V gave up 0 bases and J gave up 5 bases; unmatched junction bases: 5. CDR3 nucleotide sequence: TGTGCCAGCAGCTTGGCTGCTAGCGGAAACAATGAGCAGTTCTTC. Translation gives CASSLAASGNNEQFF.

This clone is a singleton in its sample. This sequence joins TRBV7-3 and TRBJ2-2, with D perhaps matching TRBD2 (5 bases). Germline V gene lookup returns CDR1 SGHTA and CDR2 FQGTGA. V was trimmed by 2 bases and J by 1 base, leaving 8 bases between them. The CDR3 runs 15 residues. CDR3 nucleotides: TGTGCCAGCAGCTTAGAGGGAGAGAACACCGGGGAGCTGTTTTTT. Translated, it gives CASSLEGENTGELFF.

As regards this clone: The same CDR3 arises from other DNA sequences in this sample as well. The rearrangement joins TRBV28 to TRBJ2-5; D gene uncertain. V dropped 6 bases and J dropped 2 bases, with 4 bases sitting between them. This CDR3 region has 11 residues. Germline-derived CDR1 and CDR2 are MDHEN and SYDVKM. The CDR3 DNA reads as TGTGCCAGCAGCCTTCAAGAGACCCAGTACTTC. Translated: CASSLQETQYF.

This chain links TRBV7-2 with TRBJ2-7, with D uncertain. There are 13 residues in the CDR3. The germline V and J ends were trimmed by 6 bases and 5 bases, with 14 bases remaining between them. The germline V gene encodes CDR1 SGHTA and CDR2 FQGNSA. This CDR3 reads CASRPRLAHEQYF. Here the CDR3 DNA reads TGTGCCAGCAGACCCCGGTTAGCCCACGAGCAGTACTTC.